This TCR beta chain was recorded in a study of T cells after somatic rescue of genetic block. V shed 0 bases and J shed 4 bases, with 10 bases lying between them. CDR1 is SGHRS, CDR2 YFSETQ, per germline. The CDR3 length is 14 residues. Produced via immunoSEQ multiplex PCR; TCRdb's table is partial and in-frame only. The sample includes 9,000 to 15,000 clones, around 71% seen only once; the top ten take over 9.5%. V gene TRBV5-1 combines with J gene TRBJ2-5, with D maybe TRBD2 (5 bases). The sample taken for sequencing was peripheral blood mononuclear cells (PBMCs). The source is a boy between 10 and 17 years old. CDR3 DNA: TGCGCCAGCAGCTTGGCGGGGTACGGAGAGACCCAGTACTTC. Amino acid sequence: CASSLAGYGETQYF.